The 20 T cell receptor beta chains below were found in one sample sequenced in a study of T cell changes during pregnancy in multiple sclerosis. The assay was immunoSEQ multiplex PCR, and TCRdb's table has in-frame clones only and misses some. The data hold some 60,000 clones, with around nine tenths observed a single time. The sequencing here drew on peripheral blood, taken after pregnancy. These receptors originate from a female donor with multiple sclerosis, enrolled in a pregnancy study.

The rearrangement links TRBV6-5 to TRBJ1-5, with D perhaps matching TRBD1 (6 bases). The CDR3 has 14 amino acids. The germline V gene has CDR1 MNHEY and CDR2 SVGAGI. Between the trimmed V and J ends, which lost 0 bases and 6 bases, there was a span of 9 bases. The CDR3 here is CASSYSHRVQPQHF. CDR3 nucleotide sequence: TGTGCCAGCAGTTACTCTCACAGGGTTCAGCCCCAGCATTTT.

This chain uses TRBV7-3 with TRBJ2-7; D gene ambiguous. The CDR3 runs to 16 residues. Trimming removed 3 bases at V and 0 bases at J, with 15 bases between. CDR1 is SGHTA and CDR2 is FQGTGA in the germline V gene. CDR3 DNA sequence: TGTGCCAGCAGCTTTGACGGTCAGACAAGCTCCTACGAGCAGTACTTC. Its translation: CASSFDGQTSSYEQYF. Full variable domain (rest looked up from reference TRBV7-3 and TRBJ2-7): GAGVSQTPSNKVTEKGKYVELRCDPISGHTALYWYRQSLGQGPEFLIYFQGTGAADDSGLPNDRFFAVRPEGSVSTLKIQRTERGDSAVYLCASSFDGQTSSYEQYFGPGTRLTVT.

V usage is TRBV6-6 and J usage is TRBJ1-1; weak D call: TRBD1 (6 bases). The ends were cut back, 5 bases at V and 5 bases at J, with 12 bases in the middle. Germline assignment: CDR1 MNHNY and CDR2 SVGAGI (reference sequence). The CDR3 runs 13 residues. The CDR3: CASSQGTITEAFF. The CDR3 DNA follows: TGTGCCAGCAGTCAGGGGACGATTACTGAAGCTTTCTTT.

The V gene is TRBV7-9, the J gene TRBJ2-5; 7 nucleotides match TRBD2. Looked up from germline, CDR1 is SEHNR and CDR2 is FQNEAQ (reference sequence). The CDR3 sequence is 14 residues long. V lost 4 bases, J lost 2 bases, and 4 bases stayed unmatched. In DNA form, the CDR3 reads TGTGCCAGCAGCTGGAACGGGGGGCAAGAGACCCAGTACTTC. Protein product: CASSWNGGQETQYF.

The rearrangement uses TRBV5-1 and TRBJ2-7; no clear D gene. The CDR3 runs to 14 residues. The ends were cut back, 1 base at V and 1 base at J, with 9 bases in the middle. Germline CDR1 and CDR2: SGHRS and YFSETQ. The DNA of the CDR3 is TGCGCCAGCAGCTTGCGAGGCCTATCCTACGAGCAGTACTTC. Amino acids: CASSLRGLSYEQYF.

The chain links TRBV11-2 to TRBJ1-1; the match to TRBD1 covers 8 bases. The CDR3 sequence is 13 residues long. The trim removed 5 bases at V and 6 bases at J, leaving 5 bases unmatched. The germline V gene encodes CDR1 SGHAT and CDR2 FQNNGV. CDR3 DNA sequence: TGTGCCAGCAGCGAGAACAGGGGGGCTGAAGCTTTCTTT. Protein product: CASSENRGAEAFF.

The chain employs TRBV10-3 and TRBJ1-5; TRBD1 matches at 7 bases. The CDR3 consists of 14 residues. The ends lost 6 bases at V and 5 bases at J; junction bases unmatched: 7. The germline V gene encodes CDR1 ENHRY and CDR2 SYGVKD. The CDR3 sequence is CAISQGQAYQPQHF. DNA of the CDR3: TGTGCCATCAGCCAAGGACAGGCGTATCAGCCCCAGCATTTT.

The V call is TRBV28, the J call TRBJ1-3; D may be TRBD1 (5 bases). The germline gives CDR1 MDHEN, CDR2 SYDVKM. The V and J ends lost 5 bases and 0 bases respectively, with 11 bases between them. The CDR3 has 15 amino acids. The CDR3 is CASSLQVISGNTIYF. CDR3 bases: TGTGCCAGCAGTCTACAGGTTATCTCTGGAAACACCATATATTTT.

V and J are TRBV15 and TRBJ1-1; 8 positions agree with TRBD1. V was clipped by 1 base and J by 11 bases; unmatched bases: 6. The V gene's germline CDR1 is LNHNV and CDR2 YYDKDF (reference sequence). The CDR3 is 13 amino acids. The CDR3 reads CATSRVAGGQAFF. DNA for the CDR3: TGTGCCACCAGCAGAGTGGCAGGGGGCCAGGCTTTCTTT.

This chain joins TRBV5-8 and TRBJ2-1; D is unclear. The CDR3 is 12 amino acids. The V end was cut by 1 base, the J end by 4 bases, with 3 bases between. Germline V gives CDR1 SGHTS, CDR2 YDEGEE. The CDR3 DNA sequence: TGTGCCAGCAGCTTGTATTACAATGAGCAGTTCTTC. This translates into CASSLYYNEQFF.

The CDR3 is CATGGQLEETQYF. CDR3 DNA: TGTGCCACGGGTGGACAGTTAGAAGAGACCCAGTACTTC. The chain employs TRBV10-3 and TRBJ2-5, with D perhaps TRBD1 (6 bases). Germline V CDR1 and CDR2: ENHRY, SYGVKD. The V gene lost 10 bases and the J gene lost 3 bases, with 15 bases spanning the gap. This CDR3 spans 13 amino acids.

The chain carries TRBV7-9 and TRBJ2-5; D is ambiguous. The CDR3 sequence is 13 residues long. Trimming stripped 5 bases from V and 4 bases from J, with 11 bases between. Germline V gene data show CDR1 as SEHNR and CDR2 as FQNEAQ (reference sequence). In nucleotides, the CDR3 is TGTGCCAGCAGCCCACATTACATAGAGACCCAGTACTTC. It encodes CASSPHYIETQYF. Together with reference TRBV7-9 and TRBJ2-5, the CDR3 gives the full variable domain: DTGVSQNPRHKITKRGQNVTFRCDPISEHNRLYWYRQTLGQGPEFLTYFQNEAQLEKSRLLSDRFSAERPKGSFSTLEIQRTEQGDSAMYLCASSPHYIETQYFGPGTRLLVL.

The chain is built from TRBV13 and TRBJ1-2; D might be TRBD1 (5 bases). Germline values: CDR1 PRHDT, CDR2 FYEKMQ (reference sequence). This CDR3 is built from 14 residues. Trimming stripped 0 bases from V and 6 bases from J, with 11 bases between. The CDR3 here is CASSLGAREDGYTF. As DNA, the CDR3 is TGTGCCAGCAGCTTAGGCGCCAGGGAGGATGGCTACACCTTC.

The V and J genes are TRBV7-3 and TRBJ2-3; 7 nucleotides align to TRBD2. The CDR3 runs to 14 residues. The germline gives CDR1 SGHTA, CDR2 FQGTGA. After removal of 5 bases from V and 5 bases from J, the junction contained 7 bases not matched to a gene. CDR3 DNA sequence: TGTGCCAGCAGCCCCCGACTAGCTATAGATACGCAGTATTTT. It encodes CASSPRLAIDTQYF.

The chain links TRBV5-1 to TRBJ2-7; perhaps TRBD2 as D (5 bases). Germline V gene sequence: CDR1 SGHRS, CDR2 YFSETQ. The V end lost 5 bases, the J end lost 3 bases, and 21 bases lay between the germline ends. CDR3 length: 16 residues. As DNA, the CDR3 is TGCGCCAGCAGTCCGTGGGGAGACTATTACGTCTACGAGCAGTACTTC. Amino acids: CASSPWGDYYVYEQYF.

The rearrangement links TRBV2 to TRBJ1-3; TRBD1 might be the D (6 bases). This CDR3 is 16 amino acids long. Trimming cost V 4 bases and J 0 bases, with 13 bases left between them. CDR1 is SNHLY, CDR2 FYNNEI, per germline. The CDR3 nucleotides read TGTGCCAGCAGTGTTGATGGGGGCTTCTCTGGAAACACCATATATTTT. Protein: CASSVDGGFSGNTIYF.

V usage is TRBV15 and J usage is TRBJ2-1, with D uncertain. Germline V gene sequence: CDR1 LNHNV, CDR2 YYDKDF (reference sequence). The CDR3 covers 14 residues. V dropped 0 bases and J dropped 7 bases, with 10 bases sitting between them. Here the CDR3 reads CATSRDITRNEQFF. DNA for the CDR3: TGTGCCACCAGCAGAGATATAACGCGGAATGAGCAGTTCTTC.

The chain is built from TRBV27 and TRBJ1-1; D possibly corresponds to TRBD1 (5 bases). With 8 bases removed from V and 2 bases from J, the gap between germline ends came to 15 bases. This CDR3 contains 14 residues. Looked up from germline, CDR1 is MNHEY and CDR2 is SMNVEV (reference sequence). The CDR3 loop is CASGTPGLNTEAFF. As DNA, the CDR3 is TGTGCCAGCGGGACGCCGGGACTCAACACTGAAGCTTTCTTT.

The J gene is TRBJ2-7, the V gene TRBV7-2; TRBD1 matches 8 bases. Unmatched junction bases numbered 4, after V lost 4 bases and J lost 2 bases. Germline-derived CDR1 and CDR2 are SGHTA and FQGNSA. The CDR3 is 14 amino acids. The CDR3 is CASSYGQGPYEQYF. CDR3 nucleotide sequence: TGTGCCAGCAGCTACGGACAGGGTCCCTACGAGCAGTACTTC.

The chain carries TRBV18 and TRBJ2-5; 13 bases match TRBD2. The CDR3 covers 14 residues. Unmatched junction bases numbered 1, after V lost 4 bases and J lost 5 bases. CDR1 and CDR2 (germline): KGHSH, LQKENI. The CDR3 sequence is CASSLTSGGETQYF. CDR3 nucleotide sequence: TGTGCCAGCTCACTGACTAGCGGGGGGGAGACCCAGTACTTC. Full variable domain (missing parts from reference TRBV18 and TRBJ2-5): NAGVMQNPRHLVRRRGQEARLRCSPMKGHSHVYWYRQLPEEGLKFMVYLQKENIIDESGMPKERFSAEFPKEGPSILRIQQVVRGDSAAYFCASSLTSGGETQYFGPGTRLLVL.